The subject of this entry is one TCR beta chain. The data derive from a study of blood T cell dynamics during melanoma immunotherapy. Time point defined: week 3, after first cycle of checkpoint inhibitor. Samples come from before therapy and from week 3 after the first blockade cycle. Patients had no prior systemic cancer treatment, immunosuppressants or other active cancers. A fixed DNA input of 300 to 350 ng was used per bulk PBMC sample. The assay was immunoSEQ multiplex PCR, and TCRdb's table has in-frame clones only and misses some. The table lists 9,500 to 14,000 clones, approximately 89% of them singletons. This CDR3 region has 16 residues. Germline CDR1 and CDR2: MDHEN and SYDVKM. V lost 3 bases to trimming and J lost 4 bases; unmatched junction nucleotides: 8.

Specimen: blood, collected from a patient treated with checkpoint blockade. This TCR was sampled from a human donor with melanoma. The rearrangement uses TRBV28 and TRBJ2-5, with 10 bases lining up with TRBD2. This CDR3 is CASSLGLAGAGETQYF. Here the CDR3 DNA reads TGTGCCAGCAGTTTGGGGCTAGCGGGAGCGGGAGAGACCCAGTACTTC. Looking up the rest from reference TRBV28 and TRBJ2-5 gives the full variable domain: DVKVTQSSRYLVKRTGEKVFLECVQDMDHENMFWYRQDPGLGLRLIYFSYDVKMKEKGDIPEGYSVSREKKERFSLILESASTNQTSMYLCASSLGLAGAGETQYFGPGTRLLVL.